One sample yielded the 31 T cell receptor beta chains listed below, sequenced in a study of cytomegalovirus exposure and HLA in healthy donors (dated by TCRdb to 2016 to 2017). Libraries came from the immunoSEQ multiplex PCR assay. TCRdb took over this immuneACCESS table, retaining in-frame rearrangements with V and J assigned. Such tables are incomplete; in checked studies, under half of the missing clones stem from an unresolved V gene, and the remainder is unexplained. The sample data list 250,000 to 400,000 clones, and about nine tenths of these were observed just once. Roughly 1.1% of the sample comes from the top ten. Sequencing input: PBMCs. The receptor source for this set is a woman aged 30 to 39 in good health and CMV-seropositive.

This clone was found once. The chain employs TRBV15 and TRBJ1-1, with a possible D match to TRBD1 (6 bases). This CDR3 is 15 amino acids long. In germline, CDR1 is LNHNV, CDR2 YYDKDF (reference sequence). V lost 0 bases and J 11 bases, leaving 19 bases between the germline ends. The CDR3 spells CATSRDGAGSGGAFF. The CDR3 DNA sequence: TGTGCCACCAGCAGAGATGGCGCAGGTTCGGGGGGCGCTTTCTTT.

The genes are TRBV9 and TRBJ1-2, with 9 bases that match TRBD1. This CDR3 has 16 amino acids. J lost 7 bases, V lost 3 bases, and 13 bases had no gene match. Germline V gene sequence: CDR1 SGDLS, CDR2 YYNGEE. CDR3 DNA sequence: TGTGCCAGCAGCGCCCACTCGTCGGGGACAGGGCTTGGCTACACCTTC. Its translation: CASSAHSSGTGLGYTF.

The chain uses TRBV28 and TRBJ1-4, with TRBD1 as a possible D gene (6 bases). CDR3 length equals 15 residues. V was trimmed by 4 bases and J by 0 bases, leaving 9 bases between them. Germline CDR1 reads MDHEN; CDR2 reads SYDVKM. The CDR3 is CASSSRTATNEKLFF. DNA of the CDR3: TGTGCCAGCAGTTCGCGGACAGCAACTAATGAAAAACTGTTTTTT.

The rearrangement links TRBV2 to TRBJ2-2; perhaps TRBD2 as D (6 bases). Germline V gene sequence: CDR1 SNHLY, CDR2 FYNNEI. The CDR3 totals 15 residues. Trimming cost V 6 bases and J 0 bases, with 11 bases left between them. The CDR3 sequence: CASSRLVPNTGELFF. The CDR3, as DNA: TGTGCCAGCAGCCGACTAGTCCCGAACACCGGGGAGCTGTTTTTT.

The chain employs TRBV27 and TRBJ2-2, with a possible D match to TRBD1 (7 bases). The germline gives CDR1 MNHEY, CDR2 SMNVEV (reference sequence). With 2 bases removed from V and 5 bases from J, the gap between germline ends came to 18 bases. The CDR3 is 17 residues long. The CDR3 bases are TGTGCCAGCAGTTTAACATCCAGGGGGACTGGAACCGGGGAGCTGTTTTTT. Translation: CASSLTSRGTGTGELFF.

The CDR3 DNA follows: TGCGCCAGCAGCCAAGATCCGGGACAAATCATATTCGAGCAGTACTTC. Protein: CASSQDPGQIIFEQYF. The V call is TRBV4-3, the J call TRBJ2-7; tentatively, D is TRBD1 (6 bases). Per the germline V gene, CDR1 is LGHNA and CDR2 is YSLEER. The CDR3 runs 16 residues. Trimming removed 0 bases at V and 6 bases at J, with 18 bases between.

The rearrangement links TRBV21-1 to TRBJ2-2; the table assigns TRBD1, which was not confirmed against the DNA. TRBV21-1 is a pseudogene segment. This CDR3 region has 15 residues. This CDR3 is CASGGQGSNTGELFF. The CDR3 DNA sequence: TGTGCCAGCGGGGGACAGGGCTCGAACACCGGGGAGCTGTTTTTT.

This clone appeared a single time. Here the CDR3 DNA reads TGTGCCAGCAAGGCAGGGGGAAGCTCCTACAATGAGCAGTTCTTC. Translation gives CASKAGGSSYNEQFF. V and J are TRBV27 and TRBJ2-1, with 7 bases matching TRBD1. There are 15 residues in the CDR3. V shed 7 bases, J shed 0 bases, and the junction held 6 bases outside the gene matches. The germline gives CDR1 MNHEY, CDR2 SMNVEV (reference sequence).

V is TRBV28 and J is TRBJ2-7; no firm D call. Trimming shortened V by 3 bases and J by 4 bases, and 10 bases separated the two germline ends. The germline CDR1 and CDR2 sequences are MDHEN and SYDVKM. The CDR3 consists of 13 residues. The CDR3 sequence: CASSFAGDYEQYF. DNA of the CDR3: TGTGCCAGCAGTTTTGCCGGAGATTACGAGCAGTACTTC.

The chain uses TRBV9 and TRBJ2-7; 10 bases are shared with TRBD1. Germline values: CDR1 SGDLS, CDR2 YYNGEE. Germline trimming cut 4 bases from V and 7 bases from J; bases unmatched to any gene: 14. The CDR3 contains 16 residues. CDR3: CASSTHRDRGSSEQYF. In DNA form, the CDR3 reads TGTGCCAGCAGCACCCACCGGGACAGGGGTTCCAGTGAGCAGTACTTC.

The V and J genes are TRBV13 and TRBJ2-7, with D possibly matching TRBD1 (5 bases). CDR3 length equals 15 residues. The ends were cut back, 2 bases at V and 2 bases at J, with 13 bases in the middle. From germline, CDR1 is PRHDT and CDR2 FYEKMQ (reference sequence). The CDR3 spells CASSLKDSQTYEQYF. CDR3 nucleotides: TGTGCCAGCAGCTTAAAAGACAGCCAGACCTACGAGCAGTACTTC.

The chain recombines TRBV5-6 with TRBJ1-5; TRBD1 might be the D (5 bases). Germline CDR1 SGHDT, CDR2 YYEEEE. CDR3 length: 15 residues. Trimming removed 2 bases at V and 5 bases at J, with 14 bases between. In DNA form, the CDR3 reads TGTGCCAGCAGCTTATCAGGGCTGGGTCATCAGCCCCAGCATTTT. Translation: CASSLSGLGHQPQHF.

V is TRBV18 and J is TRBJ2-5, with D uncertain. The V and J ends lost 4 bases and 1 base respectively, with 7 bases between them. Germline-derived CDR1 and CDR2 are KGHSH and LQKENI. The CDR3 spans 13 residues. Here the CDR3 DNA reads TGTGCCAGCTCACGTGAAGTCCAAGAGACCCAGTACTTC. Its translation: CASSREVQETQYF.

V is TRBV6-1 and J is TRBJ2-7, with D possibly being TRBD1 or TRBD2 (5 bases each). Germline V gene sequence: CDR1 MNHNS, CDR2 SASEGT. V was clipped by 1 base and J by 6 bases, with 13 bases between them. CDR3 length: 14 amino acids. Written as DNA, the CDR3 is TGTGCCAGCAGTGAAGTAATTGTTGGGACCGAGCAGTACTTC. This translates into CASSEVIVGTEQYF.

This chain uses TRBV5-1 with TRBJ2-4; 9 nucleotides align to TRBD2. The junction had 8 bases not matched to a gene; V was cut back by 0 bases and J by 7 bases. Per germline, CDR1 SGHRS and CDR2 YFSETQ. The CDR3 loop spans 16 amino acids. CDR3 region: CASSLASGLAENIQYF. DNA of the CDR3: TGCGCCAGCAGCTTGGCCTCGGGACTAGCAGAGAACATTCAGTACTTC. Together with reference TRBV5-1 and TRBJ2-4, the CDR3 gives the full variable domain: KAGVTQTPRYLIKTRGQQVTLSCSPISGHRSVSWYQQTPGQGLQFLFEYFSETQRNKGNFPGRFSGRQFSNSRSEMNVSTLELGDSALYLCASSLASGLAENIQYFGAGTRLSVL.

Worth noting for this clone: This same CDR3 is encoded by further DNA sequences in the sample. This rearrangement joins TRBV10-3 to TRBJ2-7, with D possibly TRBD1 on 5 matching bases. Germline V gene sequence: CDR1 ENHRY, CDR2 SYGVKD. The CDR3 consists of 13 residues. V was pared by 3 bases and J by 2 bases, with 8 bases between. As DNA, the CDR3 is TGTGCCATCAGTGATCAGACAGCCTACGAGCAGTACTTC. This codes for CAISDQTAYEQYF.

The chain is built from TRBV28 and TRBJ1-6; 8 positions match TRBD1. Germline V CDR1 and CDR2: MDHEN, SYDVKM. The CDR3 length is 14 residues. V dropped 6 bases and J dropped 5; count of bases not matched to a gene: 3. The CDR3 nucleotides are TGTGCCAGCAGGAGACAGGGGAATAATTCACCCCTCCACTTT. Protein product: CASRRQGNNSPLHF.

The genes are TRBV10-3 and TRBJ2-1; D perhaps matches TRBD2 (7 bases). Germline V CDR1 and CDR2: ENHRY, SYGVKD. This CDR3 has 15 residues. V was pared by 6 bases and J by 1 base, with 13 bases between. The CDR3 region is CAISLGGPSYNEQFF. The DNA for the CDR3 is TGTGCCATCAGCTTGGGGGGGCCGTCCTACAATGAGCAGTTCTTC.

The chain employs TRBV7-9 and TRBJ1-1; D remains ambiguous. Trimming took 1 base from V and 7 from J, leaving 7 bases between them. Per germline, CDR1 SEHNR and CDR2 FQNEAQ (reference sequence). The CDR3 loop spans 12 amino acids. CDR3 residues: CASSLDRYEAFF. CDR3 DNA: TGTGCCAGCAGCTTAGATCGATATGAAGCTTTCTTT.

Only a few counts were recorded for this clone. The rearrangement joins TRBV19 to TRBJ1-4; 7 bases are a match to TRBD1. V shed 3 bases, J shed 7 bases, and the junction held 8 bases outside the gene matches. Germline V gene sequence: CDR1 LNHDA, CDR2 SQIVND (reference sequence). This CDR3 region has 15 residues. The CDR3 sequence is CASSIRQGRFEKLFF. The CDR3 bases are TGTGCCAGTAGTATCAGACAGGGAAGGTTTGAAAAACTGTTTTTT.

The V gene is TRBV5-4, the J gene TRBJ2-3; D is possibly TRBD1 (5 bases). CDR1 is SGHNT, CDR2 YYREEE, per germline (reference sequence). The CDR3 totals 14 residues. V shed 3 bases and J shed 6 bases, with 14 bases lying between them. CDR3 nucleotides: TGTGCCAGCAGCTCAGGACAAGGTCGGGATACGCAGTATTTT. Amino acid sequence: CASSSGQGRDTQYF.

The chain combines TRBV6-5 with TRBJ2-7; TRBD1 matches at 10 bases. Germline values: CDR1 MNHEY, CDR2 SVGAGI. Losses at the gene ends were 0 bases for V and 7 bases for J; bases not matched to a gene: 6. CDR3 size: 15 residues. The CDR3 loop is CASSYSGTGAGEQYF. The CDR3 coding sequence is TGTGCCAGCAGTTACTCGGGGACAGGGGCCGGGGAGCAGTACTTC.

Written as DNA, the CDR3 is TGTGCCAGCAGTGAACAGGGAGGCACTGAAGCTTTCTTT. Residues: CASSEQGGTEAFF. The chain is built from TRBV6-4 and TRBJ1-1; TRBD1 is a possible D gene (6 bases). The CDR3 runs 13 residues. V was pared by 3 bases and J by 4 bases, with 9 bases between. Germline V gives CDR1 MRHNA, CDR2 SNTAGT.

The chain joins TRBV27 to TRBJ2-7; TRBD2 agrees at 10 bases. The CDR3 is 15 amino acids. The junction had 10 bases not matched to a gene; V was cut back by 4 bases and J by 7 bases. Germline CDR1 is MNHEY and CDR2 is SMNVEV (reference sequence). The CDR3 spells CASSSRAGGPREQYF. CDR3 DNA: TGTGCCAGCAGTTCGAGAGCGGGAGGGCCCAGGGAGCAGTACTTC.

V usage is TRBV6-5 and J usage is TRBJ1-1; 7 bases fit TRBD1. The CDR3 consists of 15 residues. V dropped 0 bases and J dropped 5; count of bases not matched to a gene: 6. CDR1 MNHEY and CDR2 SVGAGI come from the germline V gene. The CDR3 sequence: CASSYSGTARTEAFF. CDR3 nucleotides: TGTGCCAGCAGTTACTCCGGGACAGCTCGTACTGAAGCTTTCTTT.

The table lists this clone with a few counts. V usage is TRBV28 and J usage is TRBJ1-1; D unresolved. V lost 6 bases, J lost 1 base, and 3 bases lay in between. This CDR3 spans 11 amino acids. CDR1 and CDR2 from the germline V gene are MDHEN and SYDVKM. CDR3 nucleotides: TGTGCCAGCAGGGAGAACACTGAAGCTTTCTTT. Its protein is CASRENTEAFF.

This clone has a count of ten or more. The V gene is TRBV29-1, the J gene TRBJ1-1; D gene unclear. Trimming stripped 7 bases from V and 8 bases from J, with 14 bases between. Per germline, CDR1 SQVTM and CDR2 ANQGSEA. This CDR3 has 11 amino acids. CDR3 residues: CSGDGGGEAFF. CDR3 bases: TGCAGCGGTGACGGAGGCGGGGAAGCTTTCTTT.

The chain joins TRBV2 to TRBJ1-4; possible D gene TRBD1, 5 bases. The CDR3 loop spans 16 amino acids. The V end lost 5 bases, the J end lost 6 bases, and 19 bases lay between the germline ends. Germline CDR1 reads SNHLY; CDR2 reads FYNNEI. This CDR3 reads CASSYVFGGMDEKLFF. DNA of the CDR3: TGTGCCAGCAGTTATGTTTTCGGGGGTATGGATGAAAAACTGTTTTTT.

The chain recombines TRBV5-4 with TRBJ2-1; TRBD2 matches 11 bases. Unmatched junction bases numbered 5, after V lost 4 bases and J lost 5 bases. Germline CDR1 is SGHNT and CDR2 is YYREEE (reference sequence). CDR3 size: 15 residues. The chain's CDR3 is CASSRGLAANNEQFF. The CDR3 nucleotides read TGTGCCAGCAGCAGGGGACTAGCGGCTAACAATGAGCAGTTCTTC. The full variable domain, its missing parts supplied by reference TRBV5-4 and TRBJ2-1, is ETGVTQSPTHLIKTRGQQVTLRCSSQSGHNTVSWYQQALGQGPQFIFQYYREEENGRGNFPPRFSGLQFPNYSSELNVNALELDDSALYLCASSRGLAANNEQFFGPGTRLTVL.

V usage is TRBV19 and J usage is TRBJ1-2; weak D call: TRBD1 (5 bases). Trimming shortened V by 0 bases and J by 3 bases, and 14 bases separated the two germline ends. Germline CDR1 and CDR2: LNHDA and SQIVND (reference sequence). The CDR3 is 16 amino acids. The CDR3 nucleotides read TGTGCCAGTAGTATAGAGACAACAGGAAAATACTATGGCTACACCTTC. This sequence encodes CASSIETTGKYYGYTF. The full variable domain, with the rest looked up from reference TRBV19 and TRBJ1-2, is DGGITQSPKYLFRKEGQNVTLSCEQNLNHDAMYWYRQDPGQGLRLIYYSQIVNDFQKGDIAEGYSVSREKKESFPLTVTSAQKNPTAFYLCASSIETTGKYYGYTFGSGTRLTVV.

CDR3 DNA: TGTGCCAGCAGCGAAAGGGGGCGCGACACTGAAGCTTTCTTT. Its translation: CASSERGRDTEAFF. J is TRBJ1-1 and V is TRBV6-6; 7 nucleotides match TRBD1. Germline CDR1 MNHNY, CDR2 SVGAGI (reference sequence). The J segment lost 3 bases and the V segment lost 6 bases, leaving 7 bases of the junction unmatched. The CDR3 has 14 amino acids.